This T cell receptor (beta chain) was obtained from a study of CD8 T cells in ankylosing spondylitis. This CDR3 contains 16 residues. The V segment lost 2 bases and the J segment 6 bases; nucleotides outside the gene matches: 12. The germline CDR1 and CDR2 sequences are MDHEN and SYDVKM. This clonotype was found many times. TCRdb called the 5' RACE reads again in MiXCR, with one record for every CDR3 protein. The sample lists about 130,000 distinct CDR3 sequences; approximately 10% were seen once. The chain links TRBV28 to TRBJ1-2, with 7 positions matching TRBD1. The sequenced sample consisted of blood, either unsorted or a sorted T cell fraction (not recorded which). This TCR was recovered from a female donor with ankylosing spondylitis or in good health (not recorded which). CDR3 in DNA: TGTGCCAGCAGTTTAAGGGCGACAGGGAAGGATGATGGCTACACCTTC. Translation: CASSLRATGKDDGYTF.